Each of the 19 T cell receptor beta chains below was sequenced from the same sample in a study of blood T cells in healthy people across ages. With a J-beta primer mix and a sample-barcoded 5' primer, a second PCR ran roughly 6 to 11 cycles. TCRdb processed the 5' RACE reads anew with MiXCR; each CDR3 protein has one entry. Here the sample spans 800,000 to 900,000 distinct CDR3 sequences, 62% being singletons. The sequenced material came from blood. These receptor sequences come from a man aged 30 to 39 in good health.

The CDR3 protein is CASSQDTASGGTYQETQYF. CDR3 bases: TGTGCCAGCAGCCAAGATACGGCTAGCGGGGGGACGTACCAAGAGACCCAGTACTTC. The genes are TRBV14 and TRBJ2-5, with 11 bases that match TRBD2. This CDR3 is built from 19 residues. Trimming cost V 0 bases and J 0 bases; bases outside gene matches: 9. The germline gives CDR1 SGHDN, CDR2 FVKESK.

A few counts support this clonotype. This chain links TRBV10-3 with TRBJ2-3, with no clear D. The ends were cut back, 11 bases at V and 3 bases at J, with 12 bases in the middle. The CDR3 loop spans 12 amino acids. CDR1 and CDR2 (germline): ENHRY, SYGVKD. This CDR3 is CAFKDRTDTQYF. The CDR3 nucleotides are TGTGCCTTCAAGGACCGGACAGATACGCAGTATTTT.

The chain has TRBV4-3 and TRBJ1-6, with a weak D call TRBD1 (5 bases). Trimming took 2 bases from V and 8 from J, leaving 10 bases between them. Germline values: CDR1 LGHNA, CDR2 YSLEER. The length of the CDR3 is 14 residues. CDR3 in DNA: TGCGCCAGCAGCCAAATCGACAGCCATTCACCCCTCCACTTT. It is translated as CASSQIDSHSPLHF.

This chain links TRBV15 with TRBJ2-7; the match to TRBD1 covers 8 bases. V lost 2 bases and J lost 1; bases outside the gene matches: 10. From germline, CDR1 is LNHNV and CDR2 YYDKDF (reference sequence). The CDR3 contains 17 residues. CDR3 amino acids: CATSRFGQGLVSYEQYF. As DNA, the CDR3 is TGTGCCACCAGCAGATTCGGACAGGGATTAGTATCCTACGAGCAGTACTTC.

V usage is TRBV10-3 and J usage is TRBJ2-7, with 7 bases that match TRBD1. The CDR3 covers 14 residues. V was clipped by 6 bases and J by 0 bases; unmatched bases: 5. CDR1 and CDR2 (germline): ENHRY, SYGVKD. DNA of the CDR3: TGTGCCATCAGCGACAGGGAAAGCTCCTACGAGCAGTACTTC. Amino acid sequence: CAISDRESSYEQYF.

V is TRBV28 and J is TRBJ2-6; weak D call: TRBD2 (6 bases). CDR3 length: 16 amino acids. V shed 6 bases and J shed 0 bases, with 12 bases lying between them. From germline, CDR1 is MDHEN and CDR2 SYDVKM. CDR3 residues: CASRFAGSSGANVLTF. The CDR3 nucleotides read TGTGCCAGCAGGTTCGCGGGAAGCTCTGGGGCCAACGTCCTGACTTTC.

This chain uses TRBV11-2 with TRBJ2-3; 12 bases are a match to TRBD2. Germline V CDR1 and CDR2: SGHAT, FQNNGV. V lost 5 bases, J lost 6 bases, and 3 bases stayed unmatched. The CDR3 extends over 14 amino acids. CDR3 coding DNA: TGTGCCAGCAGCCGTGGACTAGCGGGGGATACGCAGTATTTT. Translated: CASSRGLAGDTQYF.

This clonotype has a handful of counts. The chain joins TRBV6-2 or TRBV6-3 to TRBJ2-3, with 8 bases identical to TRBD2. J lost 7 bases, V lost 6 bases, and 12 bases had no gene match. This CDR3 has 15 amino acids. Germline V gives CDR1 MNHEY, CDR2 SVGEGT. CDR3 coding DNA: TGTGCCAGCAGAGGCCTACGGGGGGGAAGGCATACGCAGTATTTT. This encodes CASRGLRGGRHTQYF.

This clonotype was seen a few times. The chain couples TRBV18 to TRBJ2-5, with D unclear. The CDR3 has 14 amino acids. Germline loops: CDR1 KGHSH, CDR2 LQKENI. V lost 6 bases, J lost 5 bases, and 16 bases lay in between. The CDR3 nucleotides read TGTGCCAGCTCTCCCCCGACCCCTGGGGAGACCCAGTACTTC. Its protein is CASSPPTPGETQYF.

This clonotype was seen a handful of times. The V and J genes are TRBV25-1 and TRBJ1-6; tentative D call: TRBD1 (6 bases). Germline V gene data show CDR1 as MGHDK and CDR2 as SYGVNS. V was cut by 4 bases and J by 7 bases, with 11 bases left in between. The length of the CDR3 is 14 residues. CDR3 region: CASSAGTTNSPLHF. Written as DNA, the CDR3 is TGTGCCAGCAGTGCGGGGACAACGAATTCACCCCTCCACTTT.

The chain has TRBV7-8 and TRBJ2-1; TRBD2 matches at 9 bases. Germline CDR1 reads SGHVS; CDR2 reads FQNEAQ. The trim removed 5 bases at V and 2 bases at J, leaving 10 bases unmatched. This CDR3 region has 17 residues. The CDR3 loop is CASSTGAGGFTYNEQFF. CDR3 DNA: TGTGCCAGCAGCACTGGGGCGGGGGGGTTTACCTACAATGAGCAGTTCTTC.

The J gene is TRBJ2-3, the V gene TRBV6-2 or TRBV6-3, with TRBD2 identical over 10 bases. This CDR3 is 16 amino acids long. With 2 bases clipped from V and 6 bases from J, the junction kept 8 bases outside the gene matches. CDR1 and CDR2 from the germline V gene are MNHEY and SVGEGT. This CDR3 is CASSYPFSGGADTQYF. CDR3 coding DNA: TGTGCCAGCAGTTACCCCTTCAGCGGGGGGGCCGATACGCAGTATTTT.

The chain carries TRBV6-5 and TRBJ1-2; TRBD1 matches 8 bases. Germline V lookup: CDR1 MNHEY, CDR2 SVGAGI. The V segment lost 6 bases and the J segment 4 bases; nucleotides outside the gene matches: 4. The CDR3 is 13 amino acids. The CDR3 is CASRVDRGYGYTF. In DNA, the CDR3 is TGTGCCAGCAGGGTAGACAGGGGCTATGGCTACACCTTC.

This clonotype was detected only a few times. The gene calls are TRBV9 and TRBJ2-7; D is uncertain. The germline CDR1 and CDR2 sequences are SGDLS and YYNGEE. V lost 4 bases and J lost 0, with 11 bases in between. The length of the CDR3 is 14 residues. The CDR3 nucleotides read TGTGCCAGCAGCCGAGTATCATTCTCCTACGAGCAGTACTTC. It encodes CASSRVSFSYEQYF.

This clonotype is a singleton in its sample. J is TRBJ1-1 and V is TRBV20-1, with D perhaps TRBD1 (6 bases). Germline CDR1 DFQATT, CDR2 SNEGSKA (reference sequence). This CDR3 region has 12 residues. V lost 7 bases, J lost 6 bases, and 15 bases lay in between. CDR3 nucleotides: TGCAGTGTGGGACTGACAGGACCTGAAGCTTTCTTT. It specifies CSVGLTGPEAFF.

This clonotype appeared once. The CDR3 loop is CASSYKVLGGANVLTF. The CDR3 DNA sequence: TGTGCCAGCAGTTACAAGGTCCTAGGAGGGGCCAACGTCCTGACTTTC. The J gene is TRBJ2-6, the V gene TRBV6-5; D unclear. The CDR3 is 16 amino acids. From germline, CDR1 is MNHEY and CDR2 SVGAGI. V was shortened by 2 bases and J by 4 bases, with 12 bases between the two germline ends.

The chain has TRBV7-9 and TRBJ1-2; D gene uncertain. Trimming cost V 4 bases and J 4 bases, with 13 bases left between them. The CDR3 has 14 amino acids. CDR1 and CDR2 from the germline V gene are SEHNR and FQNEAQ (reference sequence). This chain's CDR3 is CASSSPLDFYGYTF. The CDR3 DNA is TGTGCCAGCAGCTCGCCTCTGGACTTCTATGGCTACACCTTC.

The chain has TRBV7-2 and TRBJ1-6; no reliable D call. Germline loops: CDR1 SGHTA, CDR2 FQGNSA. V shed 0 bases and J shed 7 bases, with 13 bases lying between them. The CDR3 covers 16 residues. The CDR3 DNA reads TGTGCCAGCAGCTTAGCCCCGGGAGGAACAAATTCACCCCTCCACTTT. It specifies CASSLAPGGTNSPLHF.

V is TRBV12-3 or TRBV12-4 and J is TRBJ1-2, with D uncertain. V dropped 6 bases and J dropped 2 bases, with 13 bases sitting between them. CDR3 length equals 14 residues. CDR3 loop: CASSLRNHNYGYTF. Written as DNA, the CDR3 is TGTGCCAGCAGCCTTAGGAATCACAACTATGGCTACACCTTC.